Described below is a single T cell receptor beta chain sequence and its context. The record originates from a study of shared clonotypes between healthy human individuals. About the study: Three CD4 naive, three CD4 memory, two CD8 naive and one CD8 memory plate were used per donor.

The V gene end was trimmed by 6 bases and the J gene end by 0 bases; junction bases not matched to a gene: 5. CDR3 size: 14 residues. Germline V gives CDR1 MDHEN, CDR2 SYDVKM. Here immunoSEQ multiplex PCR was the method, and the copy in TCRdb shows in-frame clones only, minus some. The sample holds 2 million to 2.5 million clones, just under 95% seen once. This chain uses TRBV28 with TRBJ2-7, with TRBD1 identical over 7 bases. Input material: naive CD4+ T cells from PBMCs. Specified subset: CD45RA+ positively selected. This clonotype originated in a man in his late teens or twenties in good health. Some clones in this sample may be carry-over from other donors' samples. DNA of the CDR3: TGTGCCAGCAGCCCGACAGGGTTCTCCTACGAGCAGTACTTC. Protein: CASSPTGFSYEQYF. The whole variable domain, remainder taken from reference TRBV28 and TRBJ2-7, is DVKVTQSSRYLVKRTGEKVFLECVQDMDHENMFWYRQDPGLGLRLIYFSYDVKMKEKGDIPEGYSVSREKKERFSLILESASTNQTSMYLCASSPTGFSYEQYFGPGTRLTVT.